This record covers a single T cell receptor beta chain. These data belong to a study of blood T cell repertoires in COVID-19. Profiling relied on immunoSEQ multiplex PCR, and the TCRdb table lists in-frame clones only, not all of them. The sample contains more than 75,000 clones, 89% of which appear only once. The V end was cut by 0 bases, the J end by 2 bases, with 10 bases between. CDR1 and CDR2 from the germline V gene are LGHNA and YSLEER. The CDR3 loop spans 15 amino acids. The source of this sequence is a man aged 50 or older with COVID-19, enrolled during active disease. Material for sequencing was peripheral blood. This chain links TRBV4-3 with TRBJ1-2; D is undetermined. CDR3 sequence: CASSQDARGNYGYTF. The DNA for the CDR3 is TGCGCCAGCAGCCAAGATGCCAGAGGGAACTATGGCTACACCTTC.